The 12 T cell receptor beta chains given below trace back to one sample, sequenced in a study of T cells in women clearing cervical HPV infection. Some clones are missing from TCRdb's copy, which holds only in-frame ones; the method was immunoSEQ multiplex PCR. The sample yields fewer than 15,000 clones, of which the top ten take up around 9.3%. Sequenced sample: blood buffy coat. The source of these receptors is a woman between 18 and 70 years old with a cervical HPV16 infection that either progressed to CIN3+ or cleared (not recorded which).

In the case of this clone: The read is 3 residues too short to cover the CDR3 end, so that end is filled in from the germline J gene. The chain is built from TRBV5-6 and TRBJ2-3; D is unresolved. CDR1 and CDR2 from the germline V gene are SGHDT and YYEEEE. The CDR3 is 12 residues long. The part of the CDR3 DNA that was read is TGTGCCAGCAGCTTGGTGGGCCAGCCG. Translated: CASSLVGQP. The whole CDR3 protein is CASSLVGQPQYF.

Comments on this clone: The read finishes 3 residues shy of the CDR3 end, and the germline J gene is used to complete it. This chain joins TRBV7-6 and TRBJ2-3, with TRBD2 identical over 9 bases. The germline V gene has CDR1 SGHVS and CDR2 FNYEAQ. The CDR3 is made up of 14 amino acids. The CDR3 protein is CASSSGTSHETQYF. The CDR3 DNA, read in part, is TGTGCCAGCAGCTCCGGGACTAGCCACGAGACG. The full variable domain, in which reference TRBV7-6 and TRBJ2-3 provide the parts outside the CDR3, is GAGVSQSPRYKVTKRGQDVALRCDPISGHVSLYWYRQALGQGPEFLTYFNYEAQQDKSGLPNDRFSAERPEGSISTLTIQRTEQRDSAMYRCASSSGTSHETQYFGPGTRLTVL.

With regard to this clone: The CDR3 extends 3 residues past the end of the read, so its final part is completed from the germline J gene. This chain uses TRBV13 with TRBJ2-3, with a tentative D call TRBD1 (5 bases). The germline V gene has CDR1 PRHDT and CDR2 FYEKMQ (reference sequence). The CDR3 spans 14 residues. Incomplete CDR3 DNA: TGTGCCAGCAGCCCACGACAGTACCAAGAGACG. This gives the protein CASSPRQYQET. The whole CDR3 protein reads CASSPRQYQETQYF.

Concerning this clone itself: Read coverage stops 3 residues before the CDR3 terminus; the germline J gene supplies the remainder. At the DNA level, this CDR3 is encoded by other sequences in the same sample as well. The chain links TRBV10-3 to TRBJ1-2; no definite D call. V was cut by 3 bases and J by 6 bases, with 11 bases left in between. CDR1 is ENHRY and CDR2 is SYGVKD in the germline V gene. The CDR3 sequence is 13 residues long. The CDR3: CAISDQRTDGYTF. CDR3 bases read: TGTGCCATCAGTGATCAGCGGACGGATGGC.

With regard to this clone: The read finishes 3 residues shy of the CDR3 end, and the germline J gene is used to complete it. The chain is built from TRBV20-1 and TRBJ2-5; the D is unclear. In germline, CDR1 is DFQATT, CDR2 SNEGSKA (reference sequence). V lost 6 bases, J lost 5 bases, and 16 bases lay in between. The CDR3 is made up of 13 amino acids. CDR3 amino acids: CSAHGGVLETQYF. The sequenced part of the CDR3 DNA is TGCAGTGCCCACGGCGGTGTTTTGGAGACC.

With regard to this clone: From the germline J gene comes the end of the CDR3, since the read stops 3 residues before it. The chain is built from TRBV12-3 or TRBV12-4 and TRBJ2-3, with 8 bases identical to TRBD1. V shed 6 bases, J shed 5 bases, and the junction held 7 bases outside the gene matches. The CDR3 sequence is 14 residues long. The CDR3 protein is CASSSTGEGDTQYF. The part of the CDR3 DNA that was read is TGTGCCAGCAGCTCGACAGGGGAAGGAGATACG.

For this clone: One end of the junction fails to match germline, which may point to a read error. From the germline J gene comes the end of the CDR3, since the read stops 3 residues before it. The same CDR3 can be traced to other DNA sequences in this sample. This sequence joins TRBV30 and TRBJ1-3; weak D call: TRBD1 (5 bases). From germline, CDR1 is GTSNPN and CDR2 SVGIG (reference sequence). The CDR3 spans 17 residues. CDR3: CAWSVRSGANSGNTIYF. Incomplete CDR3 DNA: TGTGCCTGGAGTGTACGATCTGGGGCGAACTCTGGAAACACT.

Note on this clone: The CDR3 goes on 3 residues after the read ends, and that part is filled in from the germline J gene. J is TRBJ2-5 and V is TRBV11-2, with D possibly matching TRBD2 (7 bases). The germline V and J ends were trimmed by 2 bases and 2 bases, with 12 bases remaining between them. The germline V gene encodes CDR1 SGHAT and CDR2 FQNNGV. The CDR3 contains 15 residues. CDR3 bases read: TGTGCCAGCAGCTTACGGGGGGCAGGGCAAGAGACC. Encoded protein: CASSLRGAGQET. In full, the CDR3 is CASSLRGAGQETQYF.

Comments on this clone: The read stops 3 residues short of the end of the CDR3; the missing end is completed from the germline J gene. This chain uses TRBV2 with TRBJ2-3; possibly TRBD2 for D (7 bases). The CDR3 runs to 14 residues. Germline V gene data show CDR1 as SNHLY and CDR2 as FYNNEI. The CDR3 spells CASMRAGATGTQYF. CDR3 DNA (partial): TGTGCCAGCATGAGGGCGGGGGCCACAGGGACG.

As concerns this clone: The CDR3 extends 3 residues past the end of the read, so its final part is completed from the germline J gene. The genes are TRBV6-4 and TRBJ1-2, with D uncertain. Germline CDR1 reads MRHNA; CDR2 reads SNTAGT. This CDR3 spans 15 amino acids. The chain's CDR3 is CASSDSRLISGGYTF. Partial CDR3 DNA: TGTGCCAGCAGTGACTCGAGACTAATCTCGGGAGGC.

The CDR3 here is CASSDRTGGTYNDYTF. The DNA read from the CDR3 is TGTGCCAGCTCAGACCGGACGGGGGGTACCTACAATGAC. V and J are TRBV18 and TRBJ1-2; the D gene is possibly TRBD1 (5 bases). The DNA ends 3 residues before the CDR3 does, and the rest of the CDR3 is filled in from the germline J gene. This CDR3 is 16 amino acids long. Germline V gene data show CDR1 as KGHSH and CDR2 as LQKENI.

Comments on this clone: From the germline J gene comes the end of the CDR3, since the read stops 3 residues before it. This CDR3 is also generated by other DNA sequences in the sample. V usage is TRBV30 and J usage is TRBJ2-3, with a tentative D call TRBD2 (6 bases). CDR1 is GTSNPN, CDR2 SVGIG, per germline (reference sequence). Trimming shortened V by 4 bases and J by 6 bases, and 23 bases separated the two germline ends. The CDR3 has 16 residues. The CDR3 sequence: CAWIKFGRGIGDTQYF. CDR3 DNA (partial): TGTGCCTGGATCAAATTCGGGCGGGGTATCGGGGATACG.